The text below deals with one TCR beta chain. A single base separates this from a much larger clone, so it may be a read error. This specimen comes from a study of blood T cells in healthy people across ages. Together with a sample-barcoded 5' primer, a J-beta primer mix was included in a second PCR lasting roughly 6 to 12 cycles. TCRdb re-called the 5' RACE reads with MiXCR, one entry per CDR3 protein. In the table there are about 930,000 distinct CDR3 sequences, about 29% of which are singletons. Another study also made use of these data, one on T cells of mothers and their children.

The TCR was taken from a woman between 40 and 55 years old in good health. The sequenced sample was blood.

In nucleotides, the CDR3 is TGCAGCTTTTCCGGGCCAACCACCGGGGAGCTGTTGTTT. It encodes CSFSGPTTGELLF. This chain connects TRBV20-1 to TRBJ2-2; the D gene is possibly TRBD2 (5 bases). This CDR3 is built from 13 residues. Germline CDR1 reads DFQATT; CDR2 reads SNEGSKA (reference sequence).